The T cell receptor (beta chain) described here comes from a study of blood T cell repertoires in COVID-19. Study overall: Donors in the United States, Italy and Spain gave samples during acute or convalescent COVID-19. In each case, the material was cDNA or gDNA derived from T cells, B-cell-depleted T cells, or PBMCs.

This clone was found a few times. Original processing methods: Amplification of reference gene primers was used by the study to estimate nucleated cell counts. TCRdb keeps only in-frame clones here, not all; method: immunoSEQ multiplex PCR. From that table come the V and J calls and clone size; the DNA was used to work out D and trimming. The sample lists tens of thousands of clones; around 84% were seen once. The TCR comes from a man aged 50 or older with acute or convalescent COVID-19. Sequenced: peripheral blood.

The CDR3 loop reads CASSPDRGNGYTF. The CDR3 DNA follows: TGCGCCAGCAGTCCGGACAGGGGCAATGGCTACACCTTC. The V gene is TRBV10-2, the J gene TRBJ1-2, with TRBD1 matching 9 bases. Germline V gene data show CDR1 as WSHSY and CDR2 as SAAADI. With V trimmed by 5 bases and J by 6 bases, 4 bases remained unmatched. The CDR3 covers 13 residues.